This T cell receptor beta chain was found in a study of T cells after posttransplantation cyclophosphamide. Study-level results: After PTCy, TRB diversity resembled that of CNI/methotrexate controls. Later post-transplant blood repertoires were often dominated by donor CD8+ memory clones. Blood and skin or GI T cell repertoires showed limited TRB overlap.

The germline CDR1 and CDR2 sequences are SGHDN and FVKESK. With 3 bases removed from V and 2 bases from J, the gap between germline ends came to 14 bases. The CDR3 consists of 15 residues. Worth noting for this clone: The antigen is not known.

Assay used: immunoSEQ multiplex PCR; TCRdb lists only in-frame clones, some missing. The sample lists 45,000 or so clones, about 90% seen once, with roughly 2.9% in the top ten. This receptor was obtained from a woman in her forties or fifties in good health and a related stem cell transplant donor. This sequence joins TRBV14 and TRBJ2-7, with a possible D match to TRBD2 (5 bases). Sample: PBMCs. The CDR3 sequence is CASSHSPGKPYEQYF. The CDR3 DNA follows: TGTGCCAGCAGCCATTCTCCCGGGAAACCCTACGAGCAGTACTTC.